One sample yielded the 13 T cell receptor beta chains listed below, sequenced in a study of cytomegalovirus exposure and HLA in healthy donors. Primers included in the PCR were 60 Vbeta and 13 Jbeta primers. Data came from immunoSEQ multiplex PCR; TCRdb stores just in-frame clones and leaves some out. There are around 200,000 clones in the sample; 77% occur only once, and 2.7% lies in the top ten. Sequencing was performed on PBMCs. These receptors all come from a woman aged 60-75 years in good health and CMV-seropositive.

The V gene is TRBV5-1, the J gene TRBJ2-3; D uncertain. Germline CDR1 reads SGHRS; CDR2 reads YFSETQ. Trimming took off 1 base at V and 1 base at J, with 10 bases between the two ends. This CDR3 is built from 15 residues. The chain's CDR3 is CASSLNSRGTDTQYF. In DNA, the CDR3 is TGCGCCAGCAGCTTGAATTCTCGGGGCACAGATACGCAGTATTTT.

This rearrangement joins TRBV7-2 to TRBJ2-5, with D possibly matching TRBD2 (5 bases). Germline CDR1 SGHTA, CDR2 FQGNSA. V was trimmed by 1 base and J by 2 bases, leaving 8 bases between them. The CDR3 length is 14 residues. The CDR3 region has the DNA TGTGCCAGCAGCTTAGTAGCGACTCAAGAGACCCAGTACTTC. Translation gives CASSLVATQETQYF. The variable domain in full, completed from reference TRBV7-2 and TRBJ2-5, reads GAGVSQSPSNKVTEKGKDVELRCDPISGHTALYWYRQSLGQGLEFLIYFQGNSAPDKSGLPSDRFSAERTGGSVSTLTIQRTQQEDSAVYLCASSLVATQETQYFGPGTRLLVL.

This clone showed up just once. The gene calls are TRBV28 and TRBJ1-2, with 9 bases matching TRBD1. CDR1 and CDR2 from the germline V gene are MDHEN and SYDVKM. The CDR3 has 13 amino acids. The V gene end was trimmed by 6 bases and the J gene end by 9 bases; junction bases not matched to a gene: 8. This CDR3 is CASSLGQGGSYTF. In DNA, the CDR3 is TGTGCCAGCAGCCTGGGACAGGGCGGGAGCTACACCTTC.

The chain couples TRBV19 to TRBJ1-6; D perhaps matches TRBD1 (5 bases). The CDR3 extends over 16 amino acids. Trimming took 3 bases from V and 10 from J, leaving 19 bases between them. Germline CDR1 LNHDA, CDR2 SQIVND (reference sequence). CDR3: CASSMWGSTVGSPLHF. The DNA for the CDR3 is TGTGCCAGTAGTATGTGGGGCAGCACCGTGGGATCACCCCTCCACTTT. Full variable domain (missing parts from reference TRBV19 and TRBJ1-6): DGGITQSPKYLFRKEGQNVTLSCEQNLNHDAMYWYRQDPGQGLRLIYYSQIVNDFQKGDIAEGYSVSREKKESFPLTVTSAQKNPTAFYLCASSMWGSTVGSPLHFGNGTRLTVT.

CDR3 in amino acids: CASSYSGSMNTEAFF. The CDR3 DNA sequence: TGTGCCAGCAGTTACTCGGGCAGTATGAACACTGAAGCTTTCTTT. The rearrangement links TRBV6-5 to TRBJ1-1; D uncertain. CDR1 and CDR2 (germline): MNHEY, SVGAGI. This CDR3 spans 15 amino acids. V lost 0 bases and J 0 bases, leaving 8 bases between the germline ends.

The rearrangement links TRBV9 to TRBJ2-3; TRBD1 might be the D (6 bases). CDR3 length: 15 amino acids. Between the trimmed V and J ends, which lost 4 bases and 2 bases, there was a span of 14 bases. Per the germline V gene, CDR1 is SGDLS and CDR2 is YYNGEE. The CDR3 spells CASSNRGQNTDTQYF. Written as DNA, the CDR3 is TGTGCCAGCAGCAACCGCGGACAGAACACAGATACGCAGTATTTT.

The chain employs TRBV11-2 and TRBJ2-7; TRBD1 matches 7 bases. Germline V gene sequence: CDR1 SGHAT, CDR2 FQNNGV. V trimming: 5 bases; J trimming: 0 bases; junction bases outside the gene matches: 4. This CDR3 has 14 amino acids. CDR3 in DNA: TGTGCCAGCAGCCCGGGACAGAGCTCCTACGAGCAGTACTTC. Translating gives CASSPGQSSYEQYF.

The chain joins TRBV5-1 to TRBJ2-1, with a tentative D call TRBD2 (6 bases). Trimming removed 4 bases at V and 6 bases at J, with 14 bases between. The CDR3 is made up of 14 amino acids. Germline CDR1 and CDR2: SGHRS and YFSETQ. The CDR3 sequence is CASSIMGGGNEQFF. CDR3 nucleotides: TGCGCCAGCAGCATCATGGGGGGAGGCAATGAGCAGTTCTTC.

The rearrangement links TRBV27 to TRBJ2-7; the match to TRBD1 covers 10 bases. J gave up 4 bases and V 4 bases, and 7 bases lay outside the gene matches. CDR1 is MNHEY and CDR2 is SMNVEV in the germline V gene (reference sequence). The CDR3 contains 15 residues. CDR3 DNA sequence: TGTGCCAGCAGTTCACCGGGACAGGGGAAGTACGAGCAGTACTTC. Translating it yields CASSSPGQGKYEQYF.

V and J are TRBV7-3 and TRBJ1-1; a possible D gene is TRBD1 (5 bases). V shed 4 bases and J shed 5 bases, with 14 bases lying between them. The CDR3 has 14 residues. The germline gives CDR1 SGHTA, CDR2 FQGTGA. This chain's CDR3 is CASSYEQGGTEAFF. The CDR3 DNA follows: TGTGCCAGCAGCTACGAGCAGGGAGGGACTGAAGCTTTCTTT.

This sequence joins TRBV6-1 and TRBJ2-7, with TRBD2 identical over 7 bases. The J segment lost 3 bases and the V segment lost 8 bases, leaving 10 bases of the junction unmatched. CDR1 and CDR2 (germline): MNHNS, SASEGT. CDR3 length: 14 amino acids. The DNA for the CDR3 is TGTGCCAGCTTTCGGGGTGCGGGGGACTACGAGCAGTACTTC. This gives the protein CASFRGAGDYEQYF.

As regards this clone: Other DNA sequences of this sample code for an identical CDR3. V usage is TRBV30 and J usage is TRBJ2-5, with D maybe TRBD2 (6 bases). V lost 1 base and J 2 bases, leaving 11 bases between the germline ends. The CDR3 has 14 residues. Germline V gene lookup returns CDR1 GTSNPN and CDR2 SVGIG (reference sequence). In DNA form, the CDR3 reads TGTGCCTGGAGTGGGGGAGGTCCACAAGAGACCCAGTACTTC. Its protein is CAWSGGGPQETQYF.

This sequence joins TRBV5-4 and TRBJ2-4; 11 bases line up with TRBD2. With 2 bases clipped from V and 0 bases from J, the junction kept 7 bases outside the gene matches. Germline CDR1 SGHNT, CDR2 YYREEE (reference sequence). The CDR3 runs to 18 residues. This CDR3 is CASSLTGTSGVAKNIQYF. The CDR3 DNA follows: TGTGCCAGCAGCTTAACCGGGACTAGCGGCGTAGCCAAAAACATTCAGTACTTC. Filled out from reference TRBV5-4 and TRBJ2-4, the complete variable domain reads ETGVTQSPTHLIKTRGQQVTLRCSSQSGHNTVSWYQQALGQGPQFIFQYYREEENGRGNFPPRFSGLQFPNYSSELNVNALELDDSALYLCASSLTGTSGVAKNIQYFGAGTRLSVL.